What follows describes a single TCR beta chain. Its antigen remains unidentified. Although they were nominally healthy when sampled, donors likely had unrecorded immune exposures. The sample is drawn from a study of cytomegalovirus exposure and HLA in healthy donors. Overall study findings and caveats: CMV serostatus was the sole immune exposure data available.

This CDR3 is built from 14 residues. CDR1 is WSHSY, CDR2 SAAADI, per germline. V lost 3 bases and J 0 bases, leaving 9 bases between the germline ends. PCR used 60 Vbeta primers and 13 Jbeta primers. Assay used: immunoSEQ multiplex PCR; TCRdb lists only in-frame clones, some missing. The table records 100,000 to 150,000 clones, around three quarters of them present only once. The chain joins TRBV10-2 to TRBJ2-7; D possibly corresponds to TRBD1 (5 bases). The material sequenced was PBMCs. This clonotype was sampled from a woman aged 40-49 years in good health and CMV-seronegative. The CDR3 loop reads CASSDAGFSYEQYF. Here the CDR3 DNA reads TGCGCCAGCAGTGATGCAGGGTTCTCCTACGAGCAGTACTTC.